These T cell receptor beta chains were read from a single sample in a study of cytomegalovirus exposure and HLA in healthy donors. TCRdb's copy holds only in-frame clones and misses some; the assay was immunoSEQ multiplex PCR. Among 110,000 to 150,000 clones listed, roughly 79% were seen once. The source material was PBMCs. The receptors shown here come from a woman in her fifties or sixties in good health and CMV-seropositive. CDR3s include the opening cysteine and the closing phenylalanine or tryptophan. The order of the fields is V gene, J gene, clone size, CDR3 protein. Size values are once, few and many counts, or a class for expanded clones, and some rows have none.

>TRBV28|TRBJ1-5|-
CASSHRDRDQPQHF
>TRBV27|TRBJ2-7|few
CASSLSGTAYEQYF
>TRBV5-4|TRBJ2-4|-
CASSLDAGGRKNIQYF
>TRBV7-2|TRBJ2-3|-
CASSLARVGRGATDTQYF
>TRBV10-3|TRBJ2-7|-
CAISERRSYEQYF
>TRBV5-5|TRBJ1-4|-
CASASYGTGGEKLFF
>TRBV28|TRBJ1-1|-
CASSATEANTEAFF
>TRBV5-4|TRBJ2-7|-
CASSFGGRAGAFDEQYF
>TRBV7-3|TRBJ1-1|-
CASGLGANTEAFF
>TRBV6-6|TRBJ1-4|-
CAIADGSNEKLFF
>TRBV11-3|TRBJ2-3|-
CASSLGDSLTDTQYF
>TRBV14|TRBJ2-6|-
CASSQWTGRGANVLTF
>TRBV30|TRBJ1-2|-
CAWSVRQGSVGYTF
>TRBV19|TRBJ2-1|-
CASSIVQRDEQFF
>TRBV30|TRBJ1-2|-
CAWRLGQLNYGYTF
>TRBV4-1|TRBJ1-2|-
CASSQNRGRYGYTF
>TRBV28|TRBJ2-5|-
CASREAGSQETQYF
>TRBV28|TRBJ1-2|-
CASRSGQGQDYGYTF
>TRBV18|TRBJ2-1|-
CASSPYGPGGNEQFF
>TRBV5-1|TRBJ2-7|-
CASREVSGTYEQYF
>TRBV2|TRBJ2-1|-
CASSVAGGRGNEQFF
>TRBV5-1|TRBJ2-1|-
CASSLAAGGYNEQFF
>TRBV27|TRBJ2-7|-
CASSLKGKAYEQYF
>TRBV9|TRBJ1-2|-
CASSPQQANYGYTF
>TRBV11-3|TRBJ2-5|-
CASSANGQALETQYF
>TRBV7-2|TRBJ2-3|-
CASSTSRTSGDTQYF
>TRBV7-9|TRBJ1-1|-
CASSFSTGSNTEAFF
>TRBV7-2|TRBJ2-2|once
CASSLYGTGELFF
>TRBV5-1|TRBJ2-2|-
CASSKDREAGELFF